The clone carrying this TCR beta chain was counted between two and nine times. Its target is not known. In germline, CDR1 is LGHDT, CDR2 YNNKEL (reference sequence). V was pared by 4 bases and J by 2 bases, with 5 bases of the junction left unmatched. The CDR3 has 17 residues. This sample is drawn from a study of blood T cells in healthy people across ages. Per sample, a minimum of 6 million PBMCs were isolated. Primed by a sample-barcoded 5' primer and a J-beta primer mix, a second PCR proceeded for 7 to 11 cycles. TCRdb re-analysed the 5' RACE reads in MiXCR, keeping a single row per CDR3 protein. Found here are about 800,000 distinct CDR3 sequences, 20% to 30% of them singletons; the top ten hold 3% to 4%. Regarding the study as a whole: When one million T cells were used, diversity estimates were thought to be underestimates.

These data were also reused for a study on T cells of mothers and their children.

The source of this sequence is a boy younger than 18 in good health. The genes are TRBV3-1 and TRBJ2-3, with 14 bases aligning to TRBD2. The sample comprised blood. CDR3 sequence: CASSPRTSGGFTDTQYF. The CDR3, as DNA: TGTGCCAGCAGCCCACGGACTAGCGGGGGGTTCACAGATACGCAGTATTTT.